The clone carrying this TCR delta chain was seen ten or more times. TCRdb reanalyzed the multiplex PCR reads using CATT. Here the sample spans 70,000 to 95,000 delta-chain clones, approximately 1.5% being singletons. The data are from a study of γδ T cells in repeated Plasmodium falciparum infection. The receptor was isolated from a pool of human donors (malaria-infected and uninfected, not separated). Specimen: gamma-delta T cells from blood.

The CDR3 region is CALGEGTTGYWGIRYWGIKDADKLIF. The CDR3 DNA reads TGTGCTCTTGGGGAGGGAACTACGGGGTACTGGGGGATACGGTACTGGGGGATAAAAGACGCCGATAAACTCATCTTT. The rearrangement links TRDV1 to TRDJ1; 13 nucleotides align to TRDD3. Germline assignment: CDR1 TSWWSYY and CDR2 QGS. J lost 3 bases, V lost 3 bases, and 34 bases had no gene match. There are 26 residues in the CDR3.